This T cell receptor beta chain was retrieved from a study of blood T cell repertoires in COVID-19. Across the study: The cDNA or gDNA used as material had been derived from T cells, B-cell-depleted T cells, or PBMCs.

The ends lost 6 bases at V and 0 bases at J; junction bases unmatched: 9. CDR1 is KGHSH, CDR2 LQKENI, per germline. This CDR3 comprises 16 residues. The method was immunoSEQ multiplex PCR; TCRdb's version includes in-frame clones alone and lacks a portion of them. Of 70,000 or so clones in the sample, about 90% were seen once. The sample consisted of peripheral blood. The genes are TRBV18 and TRBJ1-2; 8 bases align to TRBD1. This receptor was obtained from a human donor in a cohort sampled during active COVID-19. The CDR3 loop is CASSPRTGPSNYGYTF. CDR3 coding DNA: TGTGCCAGCTCTCCCAGGACAGGGCCATCTAACTATGGCTACACCTTC.